This T cell receptor (delta chain) originates from a study of gamma-delta T cells after stem cell transplantation. This clone rates as medium-sized. Distinct nucleotide sequences in the sample also encode this CDR3. The CDR3 totals 17 residues. J gave up 2 bases and V 0 bases, and 8 bases lay outside the gene matches. Germline CDR1 is GEAIGNYY and CDR2 is EKD. TCRdb made new clone calls on the RT-PCR reads using CATT. The sample lists thousands of delta-chain clones, around 1.4% seen once, with 30% to 40% in the top ten. The V call is TRDV2, the J call TRDJ1; 10 bases fit TRDD3. The sample was gamma-delta T cells. This sequence was found in a human donor. It is not recorded whose cells these are; they may come from a transplant donor. The CDR3 DNA follows: TGTGCCTGTGACACCCTCGAGGGGGATACGAGGACCGATAAACTCATCTTT. As protein: CACDTLEGDTRTDKLIF.